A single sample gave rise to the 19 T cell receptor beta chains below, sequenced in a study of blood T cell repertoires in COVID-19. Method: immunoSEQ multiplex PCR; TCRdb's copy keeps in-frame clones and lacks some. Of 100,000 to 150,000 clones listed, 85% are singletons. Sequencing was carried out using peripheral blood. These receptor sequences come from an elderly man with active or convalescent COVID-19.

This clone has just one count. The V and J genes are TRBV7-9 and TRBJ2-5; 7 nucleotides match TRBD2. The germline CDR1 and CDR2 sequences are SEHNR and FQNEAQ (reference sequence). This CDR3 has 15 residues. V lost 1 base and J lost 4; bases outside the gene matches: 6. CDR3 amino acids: CASSLVSGGGETQYF. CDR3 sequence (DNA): TGTGCCAGCAGCTTAGTGTCCGGCGGGGGAGAGACCCAGTACTTC.

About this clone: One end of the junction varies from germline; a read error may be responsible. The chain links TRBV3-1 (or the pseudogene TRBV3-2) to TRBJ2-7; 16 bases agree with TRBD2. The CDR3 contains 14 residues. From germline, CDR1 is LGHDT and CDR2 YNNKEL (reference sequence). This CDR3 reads CASSHGTSGGALDF. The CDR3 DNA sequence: TGTGCCAGCAGCCACGGGACTAGCGGGGGGGCTCTCGACTTC.

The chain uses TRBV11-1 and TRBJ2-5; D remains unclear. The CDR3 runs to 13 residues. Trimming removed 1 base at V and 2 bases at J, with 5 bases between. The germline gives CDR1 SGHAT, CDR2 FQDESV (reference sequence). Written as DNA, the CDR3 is TGTGCCAGCAGCTTAGACAGTCAAGAGACCCAGTACTTC. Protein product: CASSLDSQETQYF.

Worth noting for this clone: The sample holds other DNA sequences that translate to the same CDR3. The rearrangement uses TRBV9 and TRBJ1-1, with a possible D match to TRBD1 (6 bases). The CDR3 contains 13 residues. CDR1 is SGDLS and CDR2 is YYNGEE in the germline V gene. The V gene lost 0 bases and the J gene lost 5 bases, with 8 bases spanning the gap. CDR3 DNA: TGTGCCAGCAGCGTAGGCACAGGGACTGAAGCTTTCTTT. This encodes CASSVGTGTEAFF.

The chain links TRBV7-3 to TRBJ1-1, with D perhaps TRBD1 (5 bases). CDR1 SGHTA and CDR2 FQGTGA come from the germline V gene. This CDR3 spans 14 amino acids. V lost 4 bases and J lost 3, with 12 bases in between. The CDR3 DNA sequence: TGTGCCAGCAGCTGGGGAAGGGGTGACACTGAAGCTTTCTTT. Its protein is CASSWGRGDTEAFF.

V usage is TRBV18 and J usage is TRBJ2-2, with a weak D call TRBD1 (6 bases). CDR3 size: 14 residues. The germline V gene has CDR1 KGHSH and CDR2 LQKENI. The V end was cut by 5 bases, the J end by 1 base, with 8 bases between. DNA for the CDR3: TGTGCCAGCTCAGGACAGCAGAACACCGGGGAGCTGTTTTTT. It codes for CASSGQQNTGELFF.

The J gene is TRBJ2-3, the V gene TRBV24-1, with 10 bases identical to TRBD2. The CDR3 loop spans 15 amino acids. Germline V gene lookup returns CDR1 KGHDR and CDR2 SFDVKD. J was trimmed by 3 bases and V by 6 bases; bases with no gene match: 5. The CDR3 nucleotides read TGTGCCACCAGTCCTAGCGGGGGAGGGACAGATACGCAGTATTTT. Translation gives CATSPSGGGTDTQYF.

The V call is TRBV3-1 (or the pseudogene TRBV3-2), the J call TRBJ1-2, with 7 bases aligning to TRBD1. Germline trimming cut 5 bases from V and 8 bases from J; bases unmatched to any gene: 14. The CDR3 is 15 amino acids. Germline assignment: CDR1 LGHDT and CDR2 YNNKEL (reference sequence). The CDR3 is CASSENAGTAGGYTF. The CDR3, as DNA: TGTGCCAGCAGCGAGAACGCCGGGACAGCCGGCGGCTACACCTTC.

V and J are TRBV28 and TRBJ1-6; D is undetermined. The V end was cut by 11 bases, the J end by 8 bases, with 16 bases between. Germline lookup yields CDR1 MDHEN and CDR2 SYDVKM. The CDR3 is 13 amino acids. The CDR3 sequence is CAARLELYSPLHF. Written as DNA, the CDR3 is TGTGCCGCGAGACTAGAGCTCTATTCACCCCTCCACTTT. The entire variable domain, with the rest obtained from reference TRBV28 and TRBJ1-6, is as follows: DVKVTQSSRYLVKRTGEKVFLECVQDMDHENMFWYRQDPGLGLRLIYFSYDVKMKEKGDIPEGYSVSREKKERFSLILESASTNQTSMYLCAARLELYSPLHFGNGTRLTVT.

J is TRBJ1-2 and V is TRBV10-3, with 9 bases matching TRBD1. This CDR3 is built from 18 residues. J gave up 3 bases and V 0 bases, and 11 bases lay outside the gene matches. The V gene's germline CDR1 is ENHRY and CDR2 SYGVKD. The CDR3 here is CAISESGTGFNGDYGYTF. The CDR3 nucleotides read TGTGCCATCAGTGAGTCCGGGACAGGGTTTAATGGGGACTATGGCTACACCTTC.

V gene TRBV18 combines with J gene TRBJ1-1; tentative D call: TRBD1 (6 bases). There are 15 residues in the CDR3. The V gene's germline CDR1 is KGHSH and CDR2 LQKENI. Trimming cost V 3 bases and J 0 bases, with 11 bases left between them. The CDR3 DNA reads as TGTGCCAGCTCACCGACGGACAGCATGAACACTGAAGCTTTCTTT. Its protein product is CASSPTDSMNTEAFF.

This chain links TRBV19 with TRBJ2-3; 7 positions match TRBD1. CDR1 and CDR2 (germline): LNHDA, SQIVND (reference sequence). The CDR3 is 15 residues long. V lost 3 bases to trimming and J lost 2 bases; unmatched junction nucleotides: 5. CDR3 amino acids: CASSIGTVPTDTQYF. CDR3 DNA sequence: TGTGCCAGTAGTATTGGGACAGTACCCACAGATACGCAGTATTTT.

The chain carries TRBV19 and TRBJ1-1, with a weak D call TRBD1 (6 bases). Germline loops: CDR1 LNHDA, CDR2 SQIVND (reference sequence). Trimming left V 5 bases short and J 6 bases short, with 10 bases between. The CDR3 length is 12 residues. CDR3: CASSSRTAEAFF. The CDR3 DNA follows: TGTGCCAGTAGTTCGCGGACAGCTGAAGCTTTCTTT.

This CDR3 is CATSTPSRGYYGYTF. Here the CDR3 DNA reads TGTGCCACCAGCACCCCAAGCAGGGGATACTATGGCTACACCTTC. The chain couples TRBV15 to TRBJ1-2, with D possibly TRBD1 on 6 matching bases. CDR3 length equals 15 residues. Germline values: CDR1 LNHNV, CDR2 YYDKDF (reference sequence). The germline V and J ends were trimmed by 4 bases and 3 bases, with 15 bases remaining between them.

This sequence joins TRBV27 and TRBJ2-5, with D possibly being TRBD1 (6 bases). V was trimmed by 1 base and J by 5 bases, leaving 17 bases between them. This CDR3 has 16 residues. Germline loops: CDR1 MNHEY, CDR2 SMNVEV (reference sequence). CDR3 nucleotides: TGTGCCAGCAGTTTATGGCCCCAGGGGCCAGTTGAGACCCAGTACTTC. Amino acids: CASSLWPQGPVETQYF.

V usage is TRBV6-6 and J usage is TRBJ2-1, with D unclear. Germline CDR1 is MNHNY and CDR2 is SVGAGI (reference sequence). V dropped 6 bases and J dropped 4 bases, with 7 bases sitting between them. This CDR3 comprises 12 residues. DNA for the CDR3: TGTGCCAGCAGCAACGGGTACAATGAGCAGTTCTTC. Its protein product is CASSNGYNEQFF.

CDR3 in DNA: TGCGCCAGCAGCTCACAGGGCCACACTGAAGCTTTCTTT. Its translation is CASSSQGHTEAFF. The chain carries TRBV5-1 and TRBJ1-1, with D possibly matching TRBD1 (6 bases). The CDR3 extends over 13 amino acids. V lost 3 bases, J lost 3 bases, and 9 bases lay in between. CDR1 and CDR2 (germline): SGHRS, YFSETQ.

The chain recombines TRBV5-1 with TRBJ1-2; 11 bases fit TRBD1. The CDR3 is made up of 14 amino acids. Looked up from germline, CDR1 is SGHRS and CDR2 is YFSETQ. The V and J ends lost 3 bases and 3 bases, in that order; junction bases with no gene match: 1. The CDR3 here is CASSWDRGDYGYTF. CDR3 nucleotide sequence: TGCGCCAGCAGCTGGGACAGGGGGGACTATGGCTACACCTTC.

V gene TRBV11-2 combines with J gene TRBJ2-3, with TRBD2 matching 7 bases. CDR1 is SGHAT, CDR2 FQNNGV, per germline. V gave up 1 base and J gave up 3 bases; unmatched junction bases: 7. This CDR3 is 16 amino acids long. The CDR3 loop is CASSLVGGIGTDTQYF. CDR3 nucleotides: TGTGCCAGCAGCTTAGTGGGGGGGATCGGGACAGATACGCAGTATTTT.